This section outlines one TCR beta chain sequence together with its context. The sample is drawn from a study of T cell changes during pregnancy in multiple sclerosis. This CDR3 is 15 amino acids long. J lost 3 bases, V lost 1 base, and 6 bases had no gene match. Germline V CDR1 and CDR2: SGHRS, YFSETQ. Assay used: immunoSEQ multiplex PCR; TCRdb lists only in-frame clones, some missing. The sample includes around 75,000 clones, roughly nine tenths of them seen just once. Sequences were derived from peripheral blood, sampled in the first trimester of pregnancy. The rearrangement joins TRBV5-1 to TRBJ1-1, with 7 bases aligning to TRBD1. This TCR was recovered from a female donor in good health, enrolled as a control in a pregnancy study. The CDR3 sequence is CASSLTGALDTEAFF. The CDR3 DNA reads TGCGCCAGCAGCTTGACAGGGGCTTTGGACACTGAAGCTTTCTTT.